The 24 T cell receptor beta chains listed next were all sequenced from one sample in a study of T cells after yellow fever vaccination. One entry per CDR3 protein results from TCRdb running MiXCR on the 5' RACE reads. The sample carries 300,000 or so distinct CDR3 sequences, about an eighth recorded once. The material sequenced was CD4+ T cells sorted from PBMCs, taken 45 days after the yellow fever booster vaccination. Source of these receptors: a man aged 25-45 years who received the YFV17D yellow fever vaccine.

In the case of this clonotype: The junction shows a germline mismatch at one end, possibly a read error. The chain is built from TRBV5-1 and TRBJ1-3; D is uncertain. Germline V gene data show CDR1 as SGHRS and CDR2 as YFSETQ. The CDR3 is 13 amino acids. The CDR3 is CASSLVPGNTIYF. CDR3 sequence (DNA): TGCGCCAGCAGCTTGGTTCCTGGGAACACCATATATTTT.

The rearrangement joins TRBV7-3 to TRBJ2-1; 12 positions match TRBD2. After removal of 5 bases from V and 6 bases from J, the junction contained 5 bases not matched to a gene. Germline V lookup: CDR1 SGHTA, CDR2 FQGTGA. This CDR3 is built from 15 residues. As DNA, the CDR3 is TGTGCCAGCAGCCCGGCGGGACTAGCGGGCAATGAGCAGTTCTTC. Translation gives CASSPAGLAGNEQFF.

This clonotype has at least ten counts. The gene calls are TRBV29-1 and TRBJ2-5; 7 bases are a match to TRBD1. This CDR3 region has 14 residues. Germline V gene lookup returns CDR1 SQVTM and CDR2 ANQGSEA. With 2 bases clipped from V and 7 bases from J, the junction kept 10 bases outside the gene matches. CDR3 residues: CSVELGQSAGTQYF. The CDR3 nucleotides read TGCAGCGTTGAATTGGGACAGTCGGCCGGGACCCAGTACTTC.

The chain employs TRBV20-1 and TRBJ2-1; D remains ambiguous. The germline CDR1 and CDR2 sequences are DFQATT and SNEGSKA (reference sequence). V was trimmed by 1 base and J by 8 bases, leaving 9 bases between them. The CDR3 loop spans 12 amino acids. CDR3 protein: CSARARTHEQFF. The CDR3 coding sequence is TGCAGTGCTAGAGCGAGAACCCATGAGCAGTTCTTC.

This clonotype was seen only a few times. The rearrangement links TRBV6-2 or TRBV6-3 to TRBJ1-5, with 7 bases fitting TRBD1. V lost 2 bases to trimming and J lost 7 bases; unmatched junction nucleotides: 5. Germline V gene sequence: CDR1 MNHEY, CDR2 SVGEGT. The CDR3 loop spans 14 amino acids. CDR3 DNA: TGTGCCAGCAGTTACGTACAGGGGAGGCAGCCCCAGCATTTT. Residues: CASSYVQGRQPQHF.

The chain has TRBV20-1 and TRBJ2-1; 8 bases are shared with TRBD2. Trimming took 5 bases from V and 8 from J; bases not matched to a gene: 5. CDR1 is DFQATT and CDR2 is SNEGSKA in the germline V gene (reference sequence). The CDR3 has 12 residues. CDR3 bases: TGCAGTGCTGGGACTAGAATGCATGAGCAGTTCTTC. This gives the protein CSAGTRMHEQFF.

The rearrangement links TRBV5-1 to TRBJ1-1; D gene unclear. Trimming stripped 3 bases from V and 2 bases from J, with 11 bases between. This CDR3 is built from 14 residues. Germline lookup yields CDR1 SGHRS and CDR2 YFSETQ. The CDR3 region has the DNA TGCGCCAGCAGCTCCGGGATGGATAACACTGAAGCTTTCTTT. As protein: CASSSGMDNTEAFF. The full variable domain, in which reference TRBV5-1 and TRBJ1-1 provide the parts outside the CDR3, is KAGVTQTPRYLIKTRGQQVTLSCSPISGHRSVSWYQQTPGQGLQFLFEYFSETQRNKGNFPGRFSGRQFSNSRSEMNVSTLELGDSALYLCASSSGMDNTEAFFGQGTRLTVV.

The rearrangement uses TRBV5-1 and TRBJ2-7, with TRBD1 matching 7 bases. CDR1 and CDR2 from the germline V gene are SGHRS and YFSETQ. The CDR3 consists of 13 residues. Trimming at V came to 2 bases and at J to 3 bases, leaving 2 bases not matched to a gene. CDR3 loop: CASSFTGDYEQYF. The CDR3 DNA reads TGCGCCAGCAGCTTCACAGGGGACTACGAGCAGTACTTC.

The table lists this clonotype with a few counts. The rearrangement links TRBV6-2 or TRBV6-3 to TRBJ2-1, with D tentatively TRBD2 (6 bases). Germline V CDR1 and CDR2: MNHEY, SVGEGT. The CDR3 is 13 residues long. Trimming left V 7 bases short and J 6 bases short, with 13 bases between. The CDR3 here is CASTPDGSNEQFF. For the CDR3, the DNA is TGTGCCAGCACCCCGGACGGGAGCAATGAGCAGTTCTTC.

The rearrangement links TRBV25-1 to TRBJ2-7; TRBD2 is a possible D gene (6 bases). Germline loops: CDR1 MGHDK, CDR2 SYGVNS. This CDR3 comprises 12 residues. Trimming removed 4 bases from V and 5 bases from J, with 9 bases in between. CDR3 in amino acids: CASSVGGHEQYF. DNA for the CDR3: TGTGCCAGCAGTGTCGGGGGTCACGAGCAGTACTTC.

The chain links TRBV7-8 to TRBJ2-2, with 11 bases aligning to TRBD2. V lost 6 bases, J lost 1 base, and 7 bases stayed unmatched. CDR3 size: 17 residues. CDR1 is SGHVS and CDR2 is FQNEAQ in the germline V gene. CDR3 nucleotide sequence: TGTGCCAGCAGTTCGACTAGCGGGGAATTGAACACCGGGGAGCTGTTTTTT. This codes for CASSSTSGELNTGELFF.

This clonotype was counted only a few times. The gene calls are TRBV7-2 and TRBJ2-6; D unresolved. The germline gives CDR1 SGHTA, CDR2 FQGNSA. Trimming stripped 5 bases from V and 0 bases from J, with 11 bases between. The CDR3 consists of 16 residues. CDR3 amino acids: CASSPWSVSGANVLTF. The CDR3 bases are TGTGCCAGCAGCCCATGGTCCGTCTCTGGGGCCAACGTCCTGACTTTC.

The genes are TRBV5-1 and TRBJ2-1; TRBD2 might be the D (5 bases). The CDR3 totals 16 residues. Germline V gives CDR1 SGHRS, CDR2 YFSETQ. Trimming took 6 bases from V and 0 from J, leaving 16 bases between them. CDR3 protein: CASNQISGSSYNEQFF. Here the CDR3 DNA reads TGCGCCAGCAACCAGATCAGCGGTAGCTCCTACAATGAGCAGTTCTTC.

This clonotype occurred a few times. This chain joins TRBV20-1 and TRBJ2-7; TRBD2 aligns across 12 bases. The V gene end was trimmed by 6 bases and the J gene end by 4 bases; junction bases not matched to a gene: 7. This CDR3 has 14 residues. The germline V gene has CDR1 DFQATT and CDR2 SNEGSKA (reference sequence). This CDR3 reads CSAPRLAGVYEQYF. For the CDR3, the DNA is TGCAGTGCCCCCCGACTAGCGGGAGTGTACGAGCAGTACTTC.

V is TRBV20-1 and J is TRBJ2-1, with D perhaps matching TRBD1 (5 bases). This CDR3 contains 14 residues. The germline V and J ends were trimmed by 4 bases and 4 bases, with 14 bases remaining between them. Germline V gene data show CDR1 as DFQATT and CDR2 as SNEGSKA (reference sequence). The CDR3 nucleotides are TGCAGTGCTACCCCAGGCTCAGGGTACAATGAGCAGTTCTTC. This translates into CSATPGSGYNEQFF.

This clonotype was observed a few times. The chain links TRBV25-1 to TRBJ2-7, with TRBD1 identical over 10 bases. Germline V CDR1 and CDR2: MGHDK, SYGVNS. The CDR3 contains 15 residues. V was pared by 0 bases and J by 9 bases, with 8 bases of the junction left unmatched. In DNA, the CDR3 is TGTGCCAGCAGTGAATATTCGACAGGGGGCGCGGTGCAGTACTTC. This sequence encodes CASSEYSTGGAVQYF.

J is TRBJ2-7 and V is TRBV5-1; no definite D call. CDR1 SGHRS and CDR2 YFSETQ come from the germline V gene. V dropped 5 bases and J dropped 3 bases, with 9 bases sitting between them. The CDR3 has 12 residues. The CDR3 sequence: CASREPGYEQYF. The CDR3, as DNA: TGCGCCAGCAGAGAACCAGGCTACGAGCAGTACTTC.

The table lists this clonotype with many counts. V is TRBV7-2 and J is TRBJ2-2; no clear D. Per germline, CDR1 SGHTA and CDR2 FQGNSA. The V gene lost 11 bases and the J gene lost 4 bases, with 8 bases spanning the gap. The CDR3 runs to 11 residues. In DNA form, the CDR3 reads TGTGCCTGTGGAGTCACCGGGGAGCTGTTTTTT. It codes for CACGVTGELFF. The whole variable domain, remainder taken from reference TRBV7-2 and TRBJ2-2, is GAGVSQSPSNKVTEKGKDVELRCDPISGHTALYWYRQSLGQGLEFLIYFQGNSAPDKSGLPSDRFSAERTGGSVSTLTIQRTQQEDSAVYLCACGVTGELFFGEGSRLTVL.

This clonotype was recorded many times. The chain links TRBV20-1 to TRBJ2-1; 8 nucleotides line up with TRBD2. With V trimmed by 4 bases and J by 6 bases, 8 bases remained unmatched. The CDR3 runs to 14 residues. From germline, CDR1 is DFQATT and CDR2 SNEGSKA (reference sequence). The CDR3 DNA sequence: TGCAGTGCTATCGGAAGCGGGAGTAGCAATGAGCAGTTCTTC. This translates into CSAIGSGSSNEQFF.

The gene calls are TRBV7-8 and TRBJ1-4, with D tentatively TRBD1 (6 bases). The V gene's germline CDR1 is SGHVS and CDR2 FQNEAQ. V shed 6 bases and J shed 0 bases, with 11 bases lying between them. This CDR3 comprises 15 residues. CDR3 bases: TGTGCCAGCAGTCTACAGGGTGCAACTAATGAAAAACTGTTTTTT. It codes for CASSLQGATNEKLFF.

This clonotype was seen only a few times. The chain recombines TRBV7-2 with TRBJ2-1; tentative D call: TRBD1 (7 bases). V was clipped by 5 bases and J by 8 bases, with 16 bases between them. This CDR3 spans 14 amino acids. Germline V gene sequence: CDR1 SGHTA, CDR2 FQGNSA. CDR3 nucleotides: TGTGCCAGCAGCCCCGGAGGGGGCTCGGATGAGCAGTTCTTC. Amino acids: CASSPGGGSDEQFF.

There are a few counts of this clonotype. The chain has TRBV28 and TRBJ1-1; weak D call: TRBD1 (6 bases). V dropped 6 bases and J dropped 3 bases, with 11 bases sitting between them. CDR3 size: 13 residues. The V gene's germline CDR1 is MDHEN and CDR2 SYDVKM. The CDR3 sequence: CASRVTGHTEAFF. The CDR3 nucleotides are TGTGCCAGCAGAGTGACAGGACACACTGAAGCTTTCTTT.

The gene calls are TRBV20-1 and TRBJ2-2; 13 nucleotides line up with TRBD2. CDR1 and CDR2 (germline): DFQATT, SNEGSKA (reference sequence). This CDR3 comprises 17 residues. V lost 4 bases to trimming and J lost 2 bases; unmatched junction nucleotides: 7. CDR3 coding DNA: TGCAGTGCTAAACGGACTAGCGGGAGTTTCAACACCGGGGAGCTGTTTTTT. This translates into CSAKRTSGSFNTGELFF.

The CDR3 reads CASSQDPPDTQYF. The CDR3 nucleotides are TGTGCCAGCAGCCAAGACCCCCCAGATACGCAGTATTTT. The chain has TRBV3-1 and TRBJ2-3; D is undetermined. CDR1 LGHDT and CDR2 YNNKEL come from the germline V gene (reference sequence). The ends were cut back, 0 bases at V and 4 bases at J, with 5 bases in the middle. This CDR3 is built from 13 residues.